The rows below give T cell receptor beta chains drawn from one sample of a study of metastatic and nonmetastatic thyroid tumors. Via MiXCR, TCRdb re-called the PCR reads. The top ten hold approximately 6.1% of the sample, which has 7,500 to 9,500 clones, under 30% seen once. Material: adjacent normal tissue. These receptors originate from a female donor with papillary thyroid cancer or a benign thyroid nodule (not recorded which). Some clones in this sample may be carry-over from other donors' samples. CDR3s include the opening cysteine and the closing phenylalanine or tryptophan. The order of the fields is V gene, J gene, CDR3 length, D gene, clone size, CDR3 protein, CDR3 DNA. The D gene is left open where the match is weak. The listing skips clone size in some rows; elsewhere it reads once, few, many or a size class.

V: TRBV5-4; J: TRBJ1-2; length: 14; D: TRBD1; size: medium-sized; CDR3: CASSPGQENYGYTF; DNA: TGTGCCAGCAGCCCTGGACAGGAGAACTATGGCTACACCTTC
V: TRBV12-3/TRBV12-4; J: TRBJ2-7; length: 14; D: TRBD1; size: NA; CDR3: CASSFRTGTYEQYF; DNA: TGTGCCAGCAGTTTCCGGACAGGAACCTACGAGCAGTACTTC
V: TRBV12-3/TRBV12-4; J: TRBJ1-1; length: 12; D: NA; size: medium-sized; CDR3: CASSFPYTEAFF; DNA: TGTGCCAGCAGTTTCCCTTACACTGAAGCTTTCTTT
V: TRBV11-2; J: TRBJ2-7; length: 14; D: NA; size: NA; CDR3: CASSLGSSAYEQYF; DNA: TGTGCCAGCAGCTTAGGGTCGTCCGCTTACGAGCAGTACTTC
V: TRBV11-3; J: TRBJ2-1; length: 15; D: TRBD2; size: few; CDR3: CASSSTSGAYNEQFF; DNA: TGTGCCAGCAGCTCGACTAGCGGAGCCTACAATGAGCAGTTCTTC
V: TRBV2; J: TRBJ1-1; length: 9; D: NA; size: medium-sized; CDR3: CASRDRFFF; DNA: TGTGCCAGCAGAGACAGGTTCTTCTTT
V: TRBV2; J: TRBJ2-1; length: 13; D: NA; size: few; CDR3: CASSETRQNEQFF; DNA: TGTGCCAGCAGTGAAACTAGACAGAATGAGCAGTTCTTC
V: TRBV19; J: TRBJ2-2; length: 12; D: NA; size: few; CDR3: CATMVGTGELFF; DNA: TGTGCCACTATGGTCGGGACCGGGGAGCTGTTTTTT
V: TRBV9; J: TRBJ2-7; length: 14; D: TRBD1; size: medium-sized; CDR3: CASSYGTGSYEQYF; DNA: TGTGCCAGCAGCTACGGGACAGGCAGTTACGAGCAGTACTTC
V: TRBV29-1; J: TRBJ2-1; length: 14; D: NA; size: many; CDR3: CSVNLPTGKNEQFF; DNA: TGCAGCGTTAACCTTCCCACAGGGAAGAATGAGCAGTTCTTC
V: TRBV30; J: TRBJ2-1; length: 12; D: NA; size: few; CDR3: CAWIPSYNEQFF; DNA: TGTGCCTGGATCCCGTCCTACAATGAGCAGTTCTTC
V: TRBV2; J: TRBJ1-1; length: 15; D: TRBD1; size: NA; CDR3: CASYGTGGQNTEAFF; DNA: TGTGCCAGCTATGGGACAGGGGGCCAAAACACTGAAGCTTTCTTT
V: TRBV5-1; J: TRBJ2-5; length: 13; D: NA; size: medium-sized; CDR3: CASSLEQGETQYF; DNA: TGCGCCAGCAGCTTGGAACAGGGAGAGACCCAGTACTTC
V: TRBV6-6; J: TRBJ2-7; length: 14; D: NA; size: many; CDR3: CASSYGQRSYEQYF; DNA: TGTGCCAGCAGTTACGGACAGCGCTCCTACGAGCAGTACTTC
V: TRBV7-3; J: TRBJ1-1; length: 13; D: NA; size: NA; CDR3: CASTRELDTEAFF; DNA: TGTGCCAGCACCAGGGAGTTGGACACTGAAGCTTTCTTT
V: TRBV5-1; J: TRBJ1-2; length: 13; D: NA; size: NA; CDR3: CASSLVAGDGYTF; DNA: TGCGCCAGCAGCTTGGTGGCAGGGGATGGCTACACCTTC
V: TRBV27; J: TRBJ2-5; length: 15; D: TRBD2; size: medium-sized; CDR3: CASSAAGGRQETQYF; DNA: TGTGCCAGCAGTGCCGCGGGGGGACGGCAAGAGACCCAGTACTTC
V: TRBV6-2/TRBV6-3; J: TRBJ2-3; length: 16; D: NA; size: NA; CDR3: CASSFLTHPSTDTQYF; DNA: TGTGCCAGCAGTTTCCTGACACACCCGAGCACAGATACGCAGTATTTT
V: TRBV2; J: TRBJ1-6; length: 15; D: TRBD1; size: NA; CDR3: CASSSGTGGNSPLHF; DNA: TGTGCCAGCAGCTCAGGGACAGGGGGCAATTCACCCCTCCACTTT
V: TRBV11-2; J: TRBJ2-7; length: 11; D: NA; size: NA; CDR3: CASRIFDEQYF; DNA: TGTGCCAGCAGGATTTTCGACGAGCAGTACTTC
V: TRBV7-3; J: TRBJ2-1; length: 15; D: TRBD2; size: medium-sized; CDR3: CASSSVGTSGGEQFF; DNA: TGTGCCAGCAGCTCTGTCGGGACTAGCGGGGGTGAGCAGTTCTTC
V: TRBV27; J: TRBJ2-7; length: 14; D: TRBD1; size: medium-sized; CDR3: CASSLSGQDYEQYF; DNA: TGTGCCAGCAGTTTGTCGGGACAGGACTACGAGCAGTACTTC
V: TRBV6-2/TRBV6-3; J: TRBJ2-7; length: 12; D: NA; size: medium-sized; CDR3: CASSHNRYEQYF; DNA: TGTGCCAGCAGTCACAACCGGTACGAGCAGTACTTC
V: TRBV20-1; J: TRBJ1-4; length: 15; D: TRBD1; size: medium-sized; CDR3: CSARRGTGFNEKLFF; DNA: TGCAGTGCTAGACGCGGGACAGGCTTTAATGAAAAACTGTTTTTT
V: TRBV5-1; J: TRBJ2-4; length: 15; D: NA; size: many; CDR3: CASSYKPGDKNIQYF; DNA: TGCGCCAGCAGCTATAAACCCGGGGACAAAAACATTCAGTACTTC
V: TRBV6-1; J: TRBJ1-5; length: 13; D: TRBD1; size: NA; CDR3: CASSRTGNQPQHF; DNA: TGTGCCAGCAGTCGGACAGGGAACCAGCCCCAGCATTTT
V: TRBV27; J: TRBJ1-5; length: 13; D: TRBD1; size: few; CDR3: CASSSRGHQPQHF; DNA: TGTGCCAGCAGTTCCAGGGGGCATCAGCCCCAGCATTTT
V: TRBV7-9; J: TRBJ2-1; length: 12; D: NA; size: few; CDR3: CASSLTYNEQFF; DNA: TGTGCCAGCAGCTTAACTTACAATGAGCAGTTCTTC
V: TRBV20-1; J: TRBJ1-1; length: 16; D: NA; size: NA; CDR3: CSASQDGNPRDTEAFF; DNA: TGCAGTGCTAGTCAGGACGGTAACCCAAGGGACACTGAAGCTTTCTTT
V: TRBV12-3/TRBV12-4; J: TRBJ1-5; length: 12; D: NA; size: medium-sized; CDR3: CASSRPDQPQHF; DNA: TGTGCCAGCAGTCGACCGGATCAGCCCCAGCATTTT
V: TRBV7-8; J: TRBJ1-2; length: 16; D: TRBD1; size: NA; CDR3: CASSQGQGHPNYGYTF; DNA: TGTGCCAGCAGCCAAGGACAGGGACACCCTAACTATGGCTACACCTTC
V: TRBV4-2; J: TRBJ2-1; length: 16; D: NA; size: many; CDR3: CASSPDGLRSANEQFF; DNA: TGTGCCAGCAGCCCCGACGGTCTACGTTCCGCCAATGAGCAGTTCTTC
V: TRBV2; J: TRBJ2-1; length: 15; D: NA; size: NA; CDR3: CASSRAGPTYNEQFF; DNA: TGTGCCAGCAGCCGGGCCGGGCCCACCTACAATGAGCAGTTCTTC
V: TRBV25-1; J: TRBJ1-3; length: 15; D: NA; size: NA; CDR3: CASSVSRDSGNTIYF; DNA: TGTGCCAGCAGTGTAAGCAGGGACTCTGGAAACACCATATATTTT
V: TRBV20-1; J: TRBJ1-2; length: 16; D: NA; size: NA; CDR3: CSARDLGPQESYGYTF; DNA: TGCAGTGCTAGAGATCTGGGCCCTCAAGAGTCCTATGGCTACACCTTC
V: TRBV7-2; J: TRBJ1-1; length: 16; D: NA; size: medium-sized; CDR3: CASSLPPGLLNTEAFF; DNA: TGTGCCAGCAGCTTACCACCGGGACTGTTGAACACTGAAGCTTTCTTT